Sequencing of this T cell receptor beta chain was carried out in a study of T cell responses to AZD1222 COVID-19 vaccine. Study results and limitations: None of the repertoires were sampled until the peak T cell response had passed.

Assay: immunoSEQ multiplex PCR; the TCRdb copy retains only in-frame clones and omits some. The sample includes more than 60,000 clones, around 90% of them seen just once. Germline V CDR1 and CDR2: MNHEY, SVGAGI. V shed 9 bases and J shed 5 bases, with 16 bases lying between them. The CDR3 spans 13 residues. With regard to this clone: The antigen remains unidentified.

The sample consisted of peripheral blood, taken 28 days after the second AZD1222 dose. This receptor was obtained from an adult who received the AZD1222 COVID-19 vaccine. The rearrangement uses TRBV6-5 and TRBJ2-5, with D perhaps being TRBD1 or TRBD2 (5 bases each). The CDR3 DNA is TGTGCCAGTTTCTGGGGGTCCGTCGAGACCCAGTACTTC. It translates to CASFWGSVETQYF.